Sequencing of this TCR beta chain was carried out in a study of beta chain features in type 1 diabetes. Study conclusions and caveats: Shorter TCRB CDR3s, moderately but significantly so, were found in Type 1 diabetes patients in all four CD4+ subsets. Fewer insertions but more deletions were seen at VDJ junctions in type 1 diabetes patients.

V trimming: 6 bases; J trimming: 4 bases; junction bases outside the gene matches: 13. CDR1 is SGHNT and CDR2 is YYREEE in the germline V gene (reference sequence). There are 15 residues in the CDR3. Every donor had blood drawn once into heparin, around 120 mL on average. Central memory, naive, regulatory and stem cell-like memory CD4+ cells were sorted by CD45RO/CCR7/CD25/CD127/CD95/CD27. As concerns this clone: As yet, its antigen is unknown.

Every bit of the isolated RNA underwent reverse transcription, so sequencing read expressed TCRB transcripts. Read counts averaged approximately 3.5 million for samples of naive, central memory and regulatory T cells. This table comes from immunoSEQ multiplex PCR, and its TCRdb copy is limited to in-frame clones, with some not included. In the table there are 600,000 to 700,000 clones, 12% of which are singletons. The source material was naive CD4+ T cells from blood. V and J are TRBV5-4 and TRBJ2-7, with TRBD1 identical over 7 bases. This TCR derives from a man younger than 40 with type 1 diabetes. The CDR3 DNA sequence: TGTGCCAGCACCCTAGGGGGCTCCGCCGGGTACGAGCAGTACTTC. It yields the protein CASTLGGSAGYEQYF.